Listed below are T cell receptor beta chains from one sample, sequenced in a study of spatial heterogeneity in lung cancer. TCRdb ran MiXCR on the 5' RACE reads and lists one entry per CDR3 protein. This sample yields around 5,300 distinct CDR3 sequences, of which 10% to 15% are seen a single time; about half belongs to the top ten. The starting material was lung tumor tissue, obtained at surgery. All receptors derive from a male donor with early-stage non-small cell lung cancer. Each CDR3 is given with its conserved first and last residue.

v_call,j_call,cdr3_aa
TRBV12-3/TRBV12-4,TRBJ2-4,CASSHSGIRAKNIQYF
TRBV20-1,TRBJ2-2,CSVSGAGTGANTGELFF
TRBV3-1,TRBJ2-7,CASSFRDRPAGEQYF
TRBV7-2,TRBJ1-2,CASSLPGDGYTF
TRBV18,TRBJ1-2,CASSPGQNYGYTF
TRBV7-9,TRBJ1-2,CASSLLEYGYTF
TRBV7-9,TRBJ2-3,CASSFGTDTQYF
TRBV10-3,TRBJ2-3,CAIKGTSGGRTDTQYF
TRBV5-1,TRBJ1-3,CASSPTGTGAGNTIYF
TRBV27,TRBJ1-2,CASSLDRNYGYTF
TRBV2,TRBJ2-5,CASSDNRDGETQYF
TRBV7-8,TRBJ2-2,CASSLLTHTGELFF
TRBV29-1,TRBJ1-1,CSVNRGKAFF
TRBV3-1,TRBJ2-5,CASSQLRTQYF
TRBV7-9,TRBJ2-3,CASRKESTDTQYF
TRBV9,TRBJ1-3,CASSPGGFGNTIYF
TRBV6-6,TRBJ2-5,CASSGGQPQETQYF
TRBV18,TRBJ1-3,CASSSRGRDTGNTIYF
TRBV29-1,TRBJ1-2,CSVEGQGAGHLNYGYTF
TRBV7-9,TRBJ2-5,CASSLSVETQYF
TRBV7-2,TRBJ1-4,CVSSSGTGVGKLFF
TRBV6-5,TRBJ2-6,CASSRGDAGANVLTF
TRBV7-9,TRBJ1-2,CASSEGQGESYGYTF
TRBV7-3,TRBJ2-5,CASAQGNGETQYF
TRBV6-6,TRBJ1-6,CASITGTGYSPLHF
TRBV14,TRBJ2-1,CASSGAGDNEQFF
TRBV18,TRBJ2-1,CASSPKSSGAYNEQFF
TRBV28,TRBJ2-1,CASPLRDSSYNEQFF
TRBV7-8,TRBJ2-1,CASSQLDTYNEQFF